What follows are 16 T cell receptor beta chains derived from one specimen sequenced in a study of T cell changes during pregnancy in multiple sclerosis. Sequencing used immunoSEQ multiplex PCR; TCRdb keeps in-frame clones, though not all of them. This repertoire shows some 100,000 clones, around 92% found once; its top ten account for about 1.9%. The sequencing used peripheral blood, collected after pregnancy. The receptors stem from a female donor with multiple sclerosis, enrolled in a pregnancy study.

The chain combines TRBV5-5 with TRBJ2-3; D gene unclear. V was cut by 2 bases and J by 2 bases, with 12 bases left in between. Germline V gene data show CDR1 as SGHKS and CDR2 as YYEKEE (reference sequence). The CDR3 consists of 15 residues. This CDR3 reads CASSFSGFYTDTQYF. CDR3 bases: TGTGCCAGCAGCTTTAGTGGTTTCTACACAGATACGCAGTATTTT.

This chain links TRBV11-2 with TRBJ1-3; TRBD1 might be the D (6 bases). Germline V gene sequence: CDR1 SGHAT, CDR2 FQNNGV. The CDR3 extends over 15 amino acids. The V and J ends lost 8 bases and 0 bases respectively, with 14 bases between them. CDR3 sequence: CASGTGTHSGNTIYF. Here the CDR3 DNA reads TGTGCCAGCGGGACGGGGACACACTCTGGAAACACCATATATTTT.

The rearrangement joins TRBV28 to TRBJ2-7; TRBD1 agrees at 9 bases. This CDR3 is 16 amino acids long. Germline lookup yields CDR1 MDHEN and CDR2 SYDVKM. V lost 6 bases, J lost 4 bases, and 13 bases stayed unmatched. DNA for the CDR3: TGTGCCAGCAGCCGATCAGGGGACAGGGTTAAGTACGAGCAGTACTTC. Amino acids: CASSRSGDRVKYEQYF. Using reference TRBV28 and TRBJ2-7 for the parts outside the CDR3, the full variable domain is DVKVTQSSRYLVKRTGEKVFLECVQDMDHENMFWYRQDPGLGLRLIYFSYDVKMKEKGDIPEGYSVSREKKERFSLILESASTNQTSMYLCASSRSGDRVKYEQYFGPGTRLTVT.

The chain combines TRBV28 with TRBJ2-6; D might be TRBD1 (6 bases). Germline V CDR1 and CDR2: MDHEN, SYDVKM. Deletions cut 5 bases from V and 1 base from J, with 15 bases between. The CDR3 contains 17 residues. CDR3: CASSPPGHQSGANVLTF. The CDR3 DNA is TGTGCCAGCAGTCCGCCGGGACACCAATCTGGGGCCAACGTCCTGACTTTC.

The CDR3 loop is CASSPRSGGGNTEAFF. The CDR3, as DNA: TGTGCCAGCAGTCCCCGTTCGGGAGGAGGGAACACTGAAGCTTTCTTT. The chain uses TRBV11-3 and TRBJ1-1; no reliable D call. V gave up 6 bases and J gave up 1 base, with 18 bases separating them. This CDR3 spans 16 amino acids. CDR1 is SGHNT, CDR2 YENEEA, per germline.

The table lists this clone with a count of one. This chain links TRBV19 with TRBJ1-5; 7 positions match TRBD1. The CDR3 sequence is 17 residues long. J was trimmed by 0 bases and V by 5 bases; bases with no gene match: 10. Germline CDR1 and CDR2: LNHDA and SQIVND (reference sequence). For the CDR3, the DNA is TGTGCCAGTAGTCCCGCTGGACAGGTTTATAGCAATCAGCCCCAGCATTTT. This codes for CASSPAGQVYSNQPQHF.

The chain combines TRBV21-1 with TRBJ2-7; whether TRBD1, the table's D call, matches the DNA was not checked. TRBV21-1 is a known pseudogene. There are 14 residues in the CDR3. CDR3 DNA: TGTGCCAGCAGCAAAGTTGACAGGGGTTACGAGCAGTACTTC. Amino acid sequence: CASSKVDRGYEQYF.

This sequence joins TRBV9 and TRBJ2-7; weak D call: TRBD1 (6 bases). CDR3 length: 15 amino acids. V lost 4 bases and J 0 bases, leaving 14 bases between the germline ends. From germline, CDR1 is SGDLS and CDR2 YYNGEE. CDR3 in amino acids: CASSPSWGLSYEQYF. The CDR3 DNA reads TGTGCCAGCAGCCCCTCCTGGGGGCTCTCCTACGAGCAGTACTTC.

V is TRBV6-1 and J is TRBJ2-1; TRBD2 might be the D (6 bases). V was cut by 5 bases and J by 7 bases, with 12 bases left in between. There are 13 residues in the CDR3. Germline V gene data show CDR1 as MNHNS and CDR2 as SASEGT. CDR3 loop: CASSSGLVNEQFF. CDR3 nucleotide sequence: TGTGCCAGCAGTTCGGGACTCGTGAATGAGCAGTTCTTC.

In DNA, the CDR3 is TGTGCCAGCAGCAACCCAGGGGCAGATACGCAGTATTTT. It specifies CASSNPGADTQYF. J is TRBJ2-3 and V is TRBV5-4; a possible D gene is TRBD1 (6 bases). Trimming removed 4 bases at V and 4 bases at J, with 10 bases between. In germline, CDR1 is SGHNT, CDR2 YYREEE (reference sequence). This CDR3 contains 13 residues.

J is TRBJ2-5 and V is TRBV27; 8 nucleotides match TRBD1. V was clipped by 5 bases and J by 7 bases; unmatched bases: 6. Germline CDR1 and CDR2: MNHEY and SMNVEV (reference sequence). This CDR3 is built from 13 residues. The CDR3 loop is CASSVDRDGTQYF. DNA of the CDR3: TGTGCCAGCAGTGTGGACAGGGATGGGACCCAGTACTTC.

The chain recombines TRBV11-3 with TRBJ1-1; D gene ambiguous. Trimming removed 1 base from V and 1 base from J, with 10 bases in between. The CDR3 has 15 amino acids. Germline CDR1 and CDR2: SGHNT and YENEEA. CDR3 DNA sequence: TGTGCCAGCAGCTTAGTCCGGGGAGGGAACACTGAAGCTTTCTTT. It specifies CASSLVRGGNTEAFF.

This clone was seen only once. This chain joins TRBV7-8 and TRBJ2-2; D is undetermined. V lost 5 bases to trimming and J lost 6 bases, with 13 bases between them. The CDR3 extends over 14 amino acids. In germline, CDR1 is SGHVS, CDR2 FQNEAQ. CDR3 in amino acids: CASSTKHSSGELFF. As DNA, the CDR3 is TGTGCCAGCAGCACCAAGCACTCTTCCGGGGAGCTGTTTTTT.

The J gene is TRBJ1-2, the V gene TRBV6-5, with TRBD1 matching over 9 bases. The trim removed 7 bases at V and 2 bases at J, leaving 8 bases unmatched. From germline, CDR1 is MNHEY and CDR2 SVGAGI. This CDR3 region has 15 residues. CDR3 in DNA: TGTGCCAGCATCCGAACCGGGACAGGGAACTATGGCTACACCTTC. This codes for CASIRTGTGNYGYTF.

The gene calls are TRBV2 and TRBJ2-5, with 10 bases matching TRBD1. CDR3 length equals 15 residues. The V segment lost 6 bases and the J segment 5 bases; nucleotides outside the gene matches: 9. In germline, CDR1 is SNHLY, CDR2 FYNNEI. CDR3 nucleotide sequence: TGTGCCAGCAGCAGGGGACAGGGGTTTTCGGAGACCCAGTACTTC. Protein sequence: CASSRGQGFSETQYF.

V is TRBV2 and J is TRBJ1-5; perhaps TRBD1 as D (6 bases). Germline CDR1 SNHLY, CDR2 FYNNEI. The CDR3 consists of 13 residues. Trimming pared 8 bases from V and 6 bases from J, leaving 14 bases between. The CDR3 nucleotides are TGTGCCAGCCGGGGGGCCGGGACTCAGCCCCAGCATTTT. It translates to CASRGAGTQPQHF.